This passage covers 28 T cell receptor beta chains from one sample sequenced in a study of control samples from healthy donors and cancer patients. Clones were read by immunoSEQ multiplex PCR, and TCRdb kept only the in-frame ones, dropping some. The profile shows 65,000 to 80,000 clones, 80% to 90% of them singletons. The sample comprised PBMCs. These receptors all stem from a woman aged 60 to 75 with head and neck cancer.

This chain joins TRBV28 and TRBJ1-2, with TRBD1 matching over 10 bases. Germline V gene lookup returns CDR1 MDHEN and CDR2 SYDVKM. With V trimmed by 3 bases and J by 2 bases, 3 bases remained unmatched. The CDR3 totals 15 residues. CDR3 sequence reads: CASSFATGGNYGYTF. The CDR3 DNA is TGTGCCAGCAGTTTCGCGACAGGGGGCAACTATGGCTACACCTTC.

The CDR3 nucleotides are TGTGCCAGCAGCCAAGGACAGAATTATAATTCACCCCTCCACTTT. Its protein product is CASSQGQNYNSPLHF. The chain combines TRBV3-1 (or the pseudogene TRBV3-2) with TRBJ1-6; D is perhaps TRBD1 (5 bases). The CDR3 loop spans 15 amino acids. Between the trimmed V and J ends, which lost 1 base and 4 bases, there was a span of 8 bases. Looked up from germline, CDR1 is LGHDT and CDR2 is YNNKEL (reference sequence).

V usage is TRBV13 and J usage is TRBJ2-2; D perhaps matches TRBD1 (6 bases). V lost 5 bases to trimming and J lost 3 bases, with 16 bases between them. This CDR3 spans 16 amino acids. CDR1 PRHDT and CDR2 FYEKMQ come from the germline V gene (reference sequence). The CDR3 sequence: CASSITGTGHTGELFF. CDR3 bases: TGTGCCAGCAGCATAACAGGGACGGGCCACACCGGGGAGCTGTTTTTT.

This clone was recorded a few times. The rearrangement links TRBV6-2 or TRBV6-3 to TRBJ2-3, with TRBD2 identical over 10 bases. The CDR3 runs 18 residues. Germline CDR1 reads MNHEY; CDR2 reads SVGEGT. The trim removed 6 bases at V and 4 bases at J, leaving 16 bases unmatched. Written as DNA, the CDR3 is TGTGCCAGCAGCAGGCCCCCGGCTAGCGGGAGAGTGGCAGATACGCAGTATTTT. Amino acid sequence: CASSRPPASGRVADTQYF.

CDR3 residues: CASSFADHEFGQPQHF. The CDR3 DNA follows: TGTGCCAGCAGCTTCGCTGACCACGAATTCGGTCAGCCCCAGCATTTT. The chain links TRBV7-8 to TRBJ1-5; no definite D call. Trimming cost V 3 bases and J 6 bases, with 18 bases left between them. The germline CDR1 and CDR2 sequences are SGHVS and FQNEAQ. There are 16 residues in the CDR3.

This chain joins TRBV5-3 and TRBJ2-2; D call uncertain. TRBV5-3 is known as an ORF, though its function is uncertain. CDR3 length: 15 amino acids. Trimming removed 2 bases at V and 6 bases at J, with 14 bases between. The CDR3 bases are TGTGCCAGAAGCTTTTGCCTGCTCGAAGCCGGGGAGCTGTTTTTT. Translated: CARSFCLLEAGELFF.

J is TRBJ2-3 and V is TRBV11-2; unclear D gene. CDR1 SGHAT and CDR2 FQNNGV come from the germline V gene. There are 13 residues in the CDR3. Trimming cost V 5 bases and J 3 bases, with 9 bases left between them. DNA for the CDR3: TGTGCCAGCAGCCGTCAGAGAACAGATACGCAGTATTTT. It translates to CASSRQRTDTQYF.

The sample holds one count of this clone. The chain is built from TRBV5-6 and TRBJ1-1; D not certain. Trimming took off 4 bases at V and 1 base at J, with 11 bases between the two ends. This CDR3 is 14 amino acids long. Germline loops: CDR1 SGHDT, CDR2 YYEEEE. The CDR3 here is CASSPRVRNTEAFF. The CDR3 DNA sequence: TGTGCCAGCAGCCCAAGGGTGAGGAACACTGAAGCTTTCTTT. The entire variable domain, with the rest obtained from reference TRBV5-6 and TRBJ1-1, is as follows: DAGVTQSPTHLIKTRGQQVTLRCSPKSGHDTVSWYQQALGQGPQFIFQYYEEEERQRGNFPDRFSGHQFPNYSSELNVNALLLGDSALYLCASSPRVRNTEAFFGQGTRLTVV.

The rearrangement uses TRBV5-6 and TRBJ1-4, with TRBD1 matching 7 bases. V was clipped by 4 bases and J by 3 bases; unmatched bases: 15. The CDR3 is 18 amino acids. The germline V gene encodes CDR1 SGHDT and CDR2 YYEEEE. The CDR3 is CASSPDRTDPTANEKLFF. DNA for the CDR3: TGTGCCAGCAGCCCGGACAGGACAGATCCCACGGCTAATGAAAAACTGTTTTTT.

This rearrangement joins TRBV9 to TRBJ2-7, with 10 bases that match TRBD1. Germline-derived CDR1 and CDR2 are SGDLS and YYNGEE. There are 15 residues in the CDR3. The V gene end was trimmed by 4 bases and the J gene end by 4 bases; junction bases not matched to a gene: 8. CDR3 in DNA: TGTGCCAGCAGCAACGGGGGACAGGGGTCTTACGAGCAGTACTTC. It yields the protein CASSNGGQGSYEQYF.

The DNA of the CDR3 is TGTGCCAGCAGCCAAGAGCGGAGGACTAGCGGGTACGAGCAGTACTTC. Encoded protein: CASSQERRTSGYEQYF. The chain links TRBV3-1 (or the pseudogene TRBV3-2) to TRBJ2-7, with 11 bases aligning to TRBD2. Trimming cost V 0 bases and J 4 bases; bases outside gene matches: 5. The CDR3 is made up of 16 amino acids. In germline, CDR1 is LGHDT, CDR2 YNNKEL (reference sequence).

V gene TRBV19 combines with J gene TRBJ2-1, with a possible D match to TRBD1 (6 bases). The CDR3 loop spans 15 amino acids. Germline V lookup: CDR1 LNHDA, CDR2 SQIVND (reference sequence). Trimming stripped 3 bases from V and 0 bases from J, with 9 bases between. CDR3 sequence: CASSMRGNSYNEQFF. CDR3 DNA: TGTGCCAGTAGTATGAGGGGGAACTCCTACAATGAGCAGTTCTTC.

V is TRBV15 and J is TRBJ2-7, with 8 bases fitting TRBD1. In germline, CDR1 is LNHNV, CDR2 YYDKDF (reference sequence). The V segment lost 0 bases and the J segment 0 bases; nucleotides outside the gene matches: 1. This CDR3 is built from 15 residues. The CDR3 region is CATSREDRGSYEQYF. CDR3 sequence (DNA): TGTGCCACCAGCAGAGAAGACAGGGGCTCCTACGAGCAGTACTTC.

The chain uses TRBV7-3 and TRBJ2-5; either TRBD1 or TRBD2 may supply D (6 bases each). The CDR3 is 14 amino acids. With 5 bases removed from V and 5 bases from J, the gap between germline ends came to 15 bases. Per the germline V gene, CDR1 is SGHTA and CDR2 is FQGTGA. CDR3 loop: CASSQYGGQETQYF. The CDR3 DNA follows: TGTGCCAGCAGCCAATATGGGGGGCAGGAGACCCAGTACTTC.

The chain uses TRBV3-1 (or the pseudogene TRBV3-2) and TRBJ2-3; D gene uncertain. Trimming shortened V by 2 bases and J by 4 bases, and 7 bases separated the two germline ends. Germline V gene sequence: CDR1 LGHDT, CDR2 YNNKEL (reference sequence). The CDR3 is made up of 13 amino acids. In DNA form, the CDR3 reads TGTGCCAGCAGCCAACTCAGGTCAGATACGCAGTATTTT. Translated: CASSQLRSDTQYF.

This chain links TRBV11-2 with TRBJ1-4; 8 nucleotides agree with TRBD1. After removal of 8 bases from V and 0 bases from J, the junction contained 5 bases not matched to a gene. The CDR3 consists of 15 residues. The germline CDR1 and CDR2 sequences are SGHAT and FQNNGV. The CDR3 reads CASSTGATTNEKLFF. The CDR3 nucleotides read TGTGCCAGCTCGACAGGGGCGACAACTAATGAAAAACTGTTTTTT.

This chain joins TRBV11-2 and TRBJ1-1, with D possibly being TRBD1 (6 bases). Trimming left V 0 bases short and J 4 bases short, with 6 bases between. CDR1 and CDR2 (germline): SGHAT, FQNNGV. The CDR3 is 13 residues long. Written as DNA, the CDR3 is TGTGCCAGCAGCTTAGAACAGGGCACTGAAGCTTTCTTT. It encodes CASSLEQGTEAFF. The variable domain in full, with the rest retrieved from reference TRBV11-2 and TRBJ1-1, is EAGVAQSPRYKIIEKRQSVAFWCNPISGHATLYWYQQILGQGPKLLIQFQNNGVVDDSQLPKDRFSAERLKGVDSTLKIQPAKLEDSAVYLCASSLEQGTEAFFGQGTRLTVV.

CDR3 region: CASSFLLESTSVNTGELFF. The CDR3 nucleotides read TGCGCCAGCAGCTTTCTCCTCGAATCTACTAGCGTAAACACCGGGGAGCTGTTTTTT. J is TRBJ2-2 and V is TRBV5-1; 7 positions match TRBD2. The V gene end was trimmed by 2 bases and the J gene end by 2 bases; junction bases not matched to a gene: 15. This CDR3 spans 19 amino acids. CDR1 and CDR2 (germline): SGHRS, YFSETQ.

This sequence joins TRBV30 and TRBJ2-5; D is possibly TRBD1 (5 bases). V was pared by 4 bases and J by 1 base, with 10 bases between. Per the germline V gene, CDR1 is GTSNPN and CDR2 is SVGIG (reference sequence). There are 13 residues in the CDR3. Here the CDR3 reads CAWNKRGQETQYF. The CDR3 DNA follows: TGTGCCTGGAACAAAAGGGGCCAAGAGACCCAGTACTTC.

V and J are TRBV30 and TRBJ1-5; TRBD1 aligns across 9 bases. The CDR3 spans 14 residues. Trimming cost V 3 bases and J 10 bases; bases outside gene matches: 10. CDR1 is GTSNPN, CDR2 SVGIG, per germline (reference sequence). The CDR3 loop reads CAWSAGTGLQPQHF. CDR3 nucleotide sequence: TGTGCCTGGAGCGCCGGGACAGGGCTTCAACCCCAGCATTTT.

The chain combines TRBV28 with TRBJ1-1, with unresolved D. Trimming cost V 2 bases and J 12 bases, with 22 bases left between them. Germline V gives CDR1 MDHEN, CDR2 SYDVKM. The CDR3 length is 15 residues. Here the CDR3 DNA reads TGTGCCAGCAGTTTACCCGCCGTAAGAGCGGACGGTTCTTTCTTT. This translates into CASSLPAVRADGSFF.

This clone has more than one count but fewer than ten. J is TRBJ2-5 and V is TRBV27; 7 bases map to TRBD2. The J segment lost 5 bases and the V segment lost 7 bases, leaving 10 bases of the junction unmatched. Germline values: CDR1 MNHEY, CDR2 SMNVEV (reference sequence). There are 14 residues in the CDR3. DNA for the CDR3: TGTGCCAGCATGGTTGCGGGAGCCGGGGAGACCCAGTACTTC. This sequence encodes CASMVAGAGETQYF.

The chain joins TRBV29-1 to TRBJ1-2, with 10 bases aligning to TRBD1. The CDR3 extends over 15 amino acids. Germline-derived CDR1 and CDR2 are SQVTM and ANQGSEA. V lost 4 bases to trimming and J lost 3 bases; unmatched junction nucleotides: 8. Written as DNA, the CDR3 is TGCAGCGTTGGGTTTGACAGGGGGCATGACTATGGCTACACCTTC. It translates to CSVGFDRGHDYGYTF.

The chain joins TRBV28 to TRBJ1-5, with TRBD1 as a possible D gene (6 bases). The length of the CDR3 is 14 residues. Trimming stripped 9 bases from V and 7 bases from J, with 19 bases between. In germline, CDR1 is MDHEN, CDR2 SYDVKM. The CDR3 DNA sequence: TGTGCCAGTGGGGGGAGGGGGGAGTCACAGCCCCAGCATTTT. Encoded protein: CASGGRGESQPQHF.

The V and J genes are TRBV7-9 and TRBJ1-1, with D uncertain. The CDR3 loop spans 13 amino acids. V was pared by 5 bases and J by 4 bases, with 11 bases between. Germline V CDR1 and CDR2: SEHNR, FQNEAQ (reference sequence). In nucleotides, the CDR3 is TGTGCCAGCAGCCTTTCGGCAGCCACTGAAGCTTTCTTT. The encoded protein is CASSLSAATEAFF.

V usage is TRBV7-8 and J usage is TRBJ2-7; the match to TRBD2 covers 13 bases. The CDR3 consists of 16 residues. The ends lost 3 bases at V and 7 bases at J; junction bases unmatched: 9. From germline, CDR1 is SGHVS and CDR2 FQNEAQ. The CDR3 sequence is CASSFAGLAGVVEQYF. CDR3 bases: TGTGCCAGCAGCTTCGCCGGACTAGCGGGAGTTGTGGAGCAGTACTTC.

V gene TRBV27 combines with J gene TRBJ1-5; 7 positions match TRBD1. The CDR3 spans 16 residues. After removal of 2 bases from V and 2 bases from J, the junction contained 6 bases not matched to a gene. CDR1 MNHEY and CDR2 SMNVEV come from the germline V gene (reference sequence). For the CDR3, the DNA is TGTGCCAGCAGTTTAGTACAGGGGCTTGGCAATCAGCCCCAGCATTTT. Residues: CASSLVQGLGNQPQHF.

The rearrangement joins TRBV3-1 (or the pseudogene TRBV3-2) to TRBJ2-2; D is unresolved. The germline gives CDR1 LGHDT, CDR2 YNNKEL (reference sequence). This CDR3 is built from 16 residues. Trimming cost V 3 bases and J 1 base, with 12 bases left between them. In DNA, the CDR3 is TGTGCCAGCAGCCAGGCGAACGGGTGGAACACCGGGGAGCTGTTTTTT. Amino acid sequence: CASSQANGWNTGELFF.